This T cell receptor (beta chain) was captured in a study of early T cells in non-severe SARS-CoV-2 infection (dated by TCRdb to 2020 to 2023). Background on the whole study: Because TCR sequencing was done on bulk RNA from unsorted whole blood, the alpha and beta chains could not be paired. Here is what the overall study found, with its caveats: VDJdb matching was skewed toward anti-spike CD8 responses and likely underestimated virus-specific expansions by missing private and CD4 specificities.

Libraries were made using 5' RACE. The data were produced on a NextSeq 500. To correct for sequencing error and PCR bias, the TCR library protocol tagged individual cDNA molecules with unique molecular identifiers. Both TCR alpha and beta chains were sequenced, and tight co-correlation was observed between alpha and beta sequence abundances in each sample. As for how the authors treated the data: Decombinator V4 was used to annotate the V gene, J gene and CDR3 of the TCR sequences. Expanded TCRs were defined as changing significantly between any two time points under a Poisson model with p below 0.0001. TCR abundances were normalised to the total number of TCRs sequenced in each sample and reported as counts per million. VDJdb, accessed on 1 November 2021, was searched for TCRs annotated for CMV, EBV and SARS-CoV-2, and TCRs annotated for more than one antigen were excluded. Starting from the raw public reads, TCRdb applied fastp trimming at Q25, assembled clones with MiXCR and retained in-frame beta chains. Each entry merges the rows of one CDR3 protein and shows their most common DNA and genes. TCRdb's processing, not the study's, gives the V and J calls here. The sample has fewer than 85,000 distinct CDR3 sequences on record, approximately 15% of them singletons. 2.9% of the sample is taken by the ten largest.

Comments on this clonotype: Its specific antigen is unknown. No base quality information exists; no much larger clone differs at one position.

A case-control design nested within a healthcare worker cohort in London, UK, was used, with weekly nasopharyngeal swab PCR tests and blood sampling performed. Healthcare workers were recruited during the week of the UK lockdown, between 23 and 31 March 2020, and followed weekly for up to about 15 weeks. This TCR was recovered from an adult who was a healthcare worker with PCR-confirmed SARS-CoV-2 infection or an uninfected control (not recorded which). The sequenced material came from whole blood.

The CDR3 reads as follows: CASSMGGHNEQFF. The DNA reads as follows: TGTGCCAGTAGTATGGGGGGGCACAATGAGCAGTTCTTC. Recombination connected TRBV19 to TRBJ2-1, and TRBD2 may be the D gene, going by 7 matching bases. Trimming at the junction amounts to 3 bases on V and 5 bases on J, and the germline ends lie 8 bases apart. As encoded in the germline V gene (reference sequence), CDR1 is LNHDA while CDR2 is SQIVND. Taken from cysteine to phenylalanine, the CDR3 has 13 residues. CDR3 DNA is the only sequence kept; it has 39 bases, read in frame from the first base.